These 31 T cell receptor beta chains were all obtained from the same sample, sequenced in a study of T cell responses to AZD1222 COVID-19 vaccine. Clones were sequenced by immunoSEQ multiplex PCR, and TCRdb holds only the in-frame ones, with some missing. The sample holds about 140,000 clones, over 85% seen once. The sample here was peripheral blood, taken on day 0 of AZD1222 vaccination. The receptors stem from an adult in good health.

This chain connects TRBV5-1 to TRBJ2-1; 7 bases match TRBD1. Unmatched junction bases numbered 9, after V lost 2 bases and J lost 4 bases. The CDR3 runs 16 residues. CDR1 and CDR2 (germline): SGHRS, YFSETQ. CDR3 in DNA: TGCGCCAGCAGCTTACAGGGGCCACACTTATACAATGAGCAGTTCTTC. As protein: CASSLQGPHLYNEQFF.

The rearrangement uses TRBV5-1 and TRBJ2-1, with 16 bases that match TRBD2. Germline assignment: CDR1 SGHRS and CDR2 YFSETQ. The CDR3 consists of 15 residues. With V trimmed by 3 bases and J by 8 bases, 2 bases remained unmatched. The CDR3 DNA reads as TGCGCCAGCAGCTCAGGGACTAGCGGGGGGGATGAGCAGTTCTTC. It codes for CASSSGTSGGDEQFF.

V is TRBV6-5 and J is TRBJ1-1; 11 nucleotides agree with TRBD1. V shed 3 bases and J 4 bases; nucleotides not matched to a gene: 1. The length of the CDR3 is 14 residues. The germline V gene has CDR1 MNHEY and CDR2 SVGAGI. This CDR3 reads CASSYGTGGTEAFF. CDR3 bases: TGTGCCAGCAGTTATGGGACAGGGGGCACTGAAGCTTTCTTT.

The chain couples TRBV27 to TRBJ2-7, with D possibly being TRBD1 (6 bases). The V and J ends lost 2 bases and 2 bases respectively, with 13 bases between them. CDR1 and CDR2 (germline): MNHEY, SMNVEV (reference sequence). The CDR3 totals 15 residues. The CDR3 sequence is CASSLSTGSPYEQYF. The CDR3 DNA reads as TGTGCCAGCAGTTTAAGCACAGGGAGTCCCTACGAGCAGTACTTC.

The chain combines TRBV27 with TRBJ2-2, with TRBD2 as a possible D gene (6 bases). V was cut by 2 bases and J by 2 bases, with 18 bases left in between. Germline loops: CDR1 MNHEY, CDR2 SMNVEV (reference sequence). The CDR3 runs to 18 residues. CDR3: CASSLSPLVAVNTGELFF. In nucleotides, the CDR3 is TGTGCCAGCAGTTTAAGCCCTCTGGTAGCGGTTAACACCGGGGAGCTGTTTTTT.

This CDR3 reads CASTLTSGYEQYF. The CDR3 DNA sequence: TGTGCCAGCACCCTGACTAGCGGCTACGAGCAGTACTTC. The V and J genes are TRBV12-3 or TRBV12-4 and TRBJ2-7; 9 bases match TRBD2. The CDR3 has 13 residues. J gave up 3 bases and V 7 bases, and 4 bases lay outside the gene matches.

The chain couples TRBV4-3 to TRBJ2-2; 8 bases agree with TRBD1. Germline CDR1 and CDR2: LGHNA and YSLEER. Germline trimming cut 3 bases from V and 3 bases from J; bases unmatched to any gene: 6. CDR3 length: 16 amino acids. The CDR3 sequence: CASSHRQGTHTGELFF. CDR3 sequence (DNA): TGCGCCAGCAGCCACCGACAGGGGACACACACCGGGGAGCTGTTTTTT.

This chain uses TRBV4-1 with TRBJ1-3, with D unresolved. Trimming stripped 4 bases from V and 2 bases from J, with 24 bases between. The CDR3 totals 19 residues. Germline CDR1 reads MGHRA; CDR2 reads YSYEKL. CDR3: CASSPQGGSPLFTGNTIYF. The CDR3 nucleotides are TGCGCCAGCAGCCCCCAAGGCGGCAGCCCCCTTTTCACTGGAAACACCATATATTTT.

The V gene is TRBV2, the J gene TRBJ1-1; 7 bases are a match to TRBD1. Germline CDR1 is SNHLY and CDR2 is FYNNEI. This CDR3 contains 13 residues. Trimming removed 7 bases from V and 6 bases from J; junction bases left unmatched: 8. CDR3 residues: CASIRQGSPEAFF. CDR3 in DNA: TGTGCCAGCATTAGACAGGGTTCTCCTGAAGCTTTCTTT.

This clone was recorded a few times. The rearrangement uses TRBV11-3 and TRBJ2-5; 7 bases are shared with TRBD2. The CDR3 extends over 14 amino acids. Germline V CDR1 and CDR2: SGHNT, YENEEA. V lost 5 bases and J lost 7; bases outside the gene matches: 10. The CDR3 coding sequence is TGTGCCAGCAGCCCGGCGGGAGATGCCGTGACCCAGTACTTC. It codes for CASSPAGDAVTQYF. The full variable domain, with the rest looked up from reference TRBV11-3 and TRBJ2-5, is EAGVVQSPRYKIIEKKQPVAFWCNPISGHNTLYWYLQNLGQGPELLIRYENEEAVDDSQLPKDRFSAERLKGVDSTLKIQPAELGDSAVYLCASSPAGDAVTQYFGPGTRLLVL.

This chain uses TRBV7-2 with TRBJ1-2, with D maybe TRBD1 (5 bases). Germline lookup yields CDR1 SGHTA and CDR2 FQGNSA. The CDR3 contains 15 residues. V shed 5 bases and J shed 8 bases, with 21 bases lying between them. The DNA of the CDR3 is TGTGCCAGCAGCCAGGGTCGCAGGGAAGAAGGAGGCTACACCTTC. It specifies CASSQGRREEGGYTF.

This clone has just a few counts. The chain recombines TRBV5-1 with TRBJ2-3; D remains unclear. V was shortened by 2 bases and J by 2 bases, with 0 bases between the two germline ends. Per the germline V gene, CDR1 is SGHRS and CDR2 is YFSETQ. This CDR3 contains 11 residues. The DNA for the CDR3 is TGCGCCAGCAGCTTCACAGATACGCAGTATTTT. Translation gives CASSFTDTQYF.

The chain combines TRBV11-3 with TRBJ2-7; D is uncertain. The CDR3 is 16 residues long. Germline V gives CDR1 SGHNT, CDR2 YENEEA. The germline V and J ends were trimmed by 4 bases and 2 bases, with 18 bases remaining between them. The CDR3 region has the DNA TGTGCCAGCAGCTGGTCCGTGGTCGATGATACCTACGAGCAGTACTTC. Translation gives CASSWSVVDDTYEQYF.

This sequence joins TRBV7-9 and TRBJ2-1, with 10 bases that match TRBD2. The CDR3 is made up of 15 amino acids. CDR1 and CDR2 (germline): SEHNR, FQNEAQ (reference sequence). J was trimmed by 8 bases and V by 5 bases; bases with no gene match: 9. Here the CDR3 DNA reads TGTGCCAGCAGCCTGTTGACTAGCGGGCTTGATGAGCAGTTCTTC. Its translation: CASSLLTSGLDEQFF. The full variable domain, in which reference TRBV7-9 and TRBJ2-1 provide the parts outside the CDR3, is DTGVSQNPRHKITKRGQNVTFRCDPISEHNRLYWYRQTLGQGPEFLTYFQNEAQLEKSRLLSDRFSAERPKGSFSTLEIQRTEQGDSAMYLCASSLLTSGLDEQFFGPGTRLTVL.

Notes on this clone: The germline gene is not matched at one end of the junction; a read error may be the cause. The genes are TRBV7-2 and TRBJ2-1; no firm D call. Germline V gene lookup returns CDR1 SGHTA and CDR2 FQGNSA. This CDR3 is built from 15 residues. CDR3 region: CASRLERSSYNEQFF. In nucleotides, the CDR3 is TGTGCCAGCAGATTAGAACGGAGCTCCTACAATGAGCAGTTCTTC. Variable domain in full (rest from reference TRBV7-2 and TRBJ2-1): GAGVSQSPSNKVTEKGKDVELRCDPISGHTALYWYRQSLGQGLEFLIYFQGNSAPDKSGLPSDRFSAERTGGSVSTLTIQRTQQEDSAVYLCASRLERSSYNEQFFGPGTRLTVL.

This clone was observed a few times. V and J are TRBV24-1 and TRBJ1-5; D gene ambiguous. The ends were cut back, 4 bases at V and 2 bases at J, with 11 bases in the middle. Germline values: CDR1 KGHDR, CDR2 SFDVKD. The CDR3 runs to 15 residues. The DNA of the CDR3 is TGTGCCACCAGTGACCCAACCGGGGGCAATCAGCCCCAGCATTTT. It yields the protein CATSDPTGGNQPQHF.

This clone was observed a single time. The rearrangement joins TRBV5-5 to TRBJ2-2, with 7 nucleotides matching TRBD1. The ends lost 4 bases at V and 2 bases at J; junction bases unmatched: 5. Germline CDR1 SGHKS, CDR2 YYEKEE (reference sequence). This CDR3 has 15 amino acids. The CDR3 protein is CASSPRTGNTGELFF. In DNA form, the CDR3 reads TGTGCCAGCAGCCCTCGGACAGGCAACACCGGGGAGCTGTTTTTT.

The chain recombines TRBV19 with TRBJ1-4; 9 bases align to TRBD1. J gave up 0 bases and V 7 bases, and 6 bases lay outside the gene matches. This CDR3 has 16 residues. CDR1 LNHDA and CDR2 SQIVND come from the germline V gene (reference sequence). DNA for the CDR3: TGTGCCAGTACCCCCCGGGACAGGGCAACTAATGAAAAACTGTTTTTT. Translation: CASTPRDRATNEKLFF.

The chain carries TRBV7-2 and TRBJ2-5; TRBD2 matches 8 bases. Germline CDR1 reads SGHTA; CDR2 reads FQGNSA. The CDR3 runs 16 residues. Trimming cost V 1 base and J 5 bases; bases outside gene matches: 9. CDR3 loop: CASSLDGSGSGETQYF. CDR3 nucleotides: TGTGCCAGCAGCTTAGACGGGAGCGGGAGTGGGGAGACCCAGTACTTC.

The chain has TRBV6-5 and TRBJ2-2; the D is unclear. Germline CDR1 MNHEY, CDR2 SVGAGI. This CDR3 spans 12 amino acids. V was trimmed by 8 bases and J by 1 base, leaving 5 bases between them. The CDR3 loop reads CASWGNTGELFF. The CDR3 DNA reads TGTGCCAGCTGGGGGAACACCGGGGAGCTGTTTTTT.

The rearrangement links TRBV2 to TRBJ1-5; D gene uncertain. Germline lookup yields CDR1 SNHLY and CDR2 FYNNEI. V was clipped by 8 bases and J by 2 bases, with 7 bases between them. This CDR3 has 12 residues. CDR3 DNA sequence: TGTGCCAGCGGAAGAGGCAATCAGCCCCAGCATTTT. Amino acids: CASGRGNQPQHF. The full variable domain, rest sourced from reference TRBV2 and TRBJ1-5, is EPEVTQTPSHQVTQMGQEVILRCVPISNHLYFYWYRQILGQKVEFLVSFYNNEISEKSEIFDDQFSVERPDGSNFTLKIRSTKLEDSAMYFCASGRGNQPQHFGDGTRLSIL.

The chain has TRBV6-5 and TRBJ2-1; TRBD1 agrees at 7 bases. The CDR3 length is 15 residues. CDR1 is MNHEY and CDR2 is SVGAGI in the germline V gene. With 7 bases clipped from V and 9 bases from J, the junction kept 15 bases outside the gene matches. The CDR3 sequence: CASNPTGTPLSEQFF. For the CDR3, the DNA is TGTGCCAGCAACCCGACAGGGACCCCTCTCAGTGAGCAGTTCTTC.

The V call is TRBV6-1, the J call TRBJ1-1, with D possibly TRBD1 on 5 matching bases. V gave up 5 bases and J gave up 6 bases, with 10 bases separating them. CDR1 is MNHNS and CDR2 is SASEGT in the germline V gene. CDR3 length equals 12 residues. Here the CDR3 reads CASSLGGAEAFF. CDR3 in DNA: TGTGCCAGCAGTCTGGGGGGGGCTGAAGCTTTCTTT.

This chain joins TRBV27 and TRBJ1-2; 7 positions agree with TRBD1. The CDR3 covers 15 residues. The germline V gene has CDR1 MNHEY and CDR2 SMNVEV (reference sequence). V shed 5 bases and J 6 bases; nucleotides not matched to a gene: 12. In nucleotides, the CDR3 is TGTGCCAGCAGTCTCAACATTGACAGGGCGGATGGCTACACCTTC. Its protein product is CASSLNIDRADGYTF.

The chain links TRBV7-9 to TRBJ2-3, with TRBD2 matching 8 bases. This CDR3 region has 16 residues. With V trimmed by 5 bases and J by 3 bases, 10 bases remained unmatched. CDR1 is SEHNR, CDR2 FQNEAQ, per germline (reference sequence). The CDR3 sequence: CASSPPRREGTDTQYF. The CDR3 DNA is TGTGCCAGCAGCCCCCCCCGCCGGGAGGGGACAGATACGCAGTATTTT.

This chain links TRBV19 with TRBJ2-7; D call uncertain. Deletions cut 2 bases from V and 0 bases from J, with 8 bases between. The CDR3 length is 14 residues. Germline V CDR1 and CDR2: LNHDA, SQIVND (reference sequence). The CDR3 DNA follows: TGTGCCAGTAGTATAATGCAACCCTCCTACGAGCAGTACTTC. The encoded protein is CASSIMQPSYEQYF.

The chain joins TRBV7-3 to TRBJ1-2; the match to TRBD1 covers 11 bases. The CDR3 runs to 14 residues. V lost 5 bases and J lost 4; bases outside the gene matches: 3. Germline CDR1 is SGHTA and CDR2 is FQGTGA. The DNA for the CDR3 is TGTGCCAGCAGCCGAGGACAGGGGGCCTATGGCTACACCTTC. It encodes CASSRGQGAYGYTF.

This clone was found once. This chain uses TRBV4-1 with TRBJ2-3; D is possibly TRBD1 or TRBD2 (7 bases each). Trimming removed 0 bases from V and 8 bases from J, with 15 bases in between. Germline V gene sequence: CDR1 MGHRA, CDR2 YSYEKL. The CDR3 extends over 15 amino acids. The CDR3 is CASSQDGRGLGTQYF. The CDR3 nucleotides are TGCGCCAGCAGCCAAGATGGGAGGGGGCTAGGTACGCAGTATTTT.

This clone was counted a single time. The rearrangement uses TRBV5-4 and TRBJ1-6; perhaps TRBD1 as D (5 bases). CDR1 and CDR2 (germline): SGHNT, YYREEE (reference sequence). The CDR3 length is 17 residues. Trimming shortened V by 0 bases and J by 3 bases, and 13 bases separated the two germline ends. The CDR3 DNA is TGTGCCAGCAGCTTGGAGGGATCGACAGACTATAATTCACCCCTCCACTTT. It translates to CASSLEGSTDYNSPLHF.

The chain has TRBV14 and TRBJ1-2; perhaps TRBD1 as D (5 bases). The CDR3 is made up of 15 amino acids. CDR1 is SGHDN and CDR2 is FVKESK in the germline V gene. Trimming shortened V by 0 bases and J by 5 bases, and 13 bases separated the two germline ends. The DNA for the CDR3 is TGTGCCAGCAGCCAAGATATCCAGGGAAGGTATGGCTACACCTTC. It specifies CASSQDIQGRYGYTF.

This chain joins TRBV28 and TRBJ1-5, with 7 bases lining up with TRBD1. The germline V gene has CDR1 MDHEN and CDR2 SYDVKM. Losses at the gene ends were 3 bases for V and 2 bases for J; bases not matched to a gene: 7. This CDR3 is 16 amino acids long. In nucleotides, the CDR3 is TGTGCCAGCAGTTTGAGGGGGCAGGGGGGCAATCAGCCCCAGCATTTT. As protein: CASSLRGQGGNQPQHF.